The present T cell receptor (beta chain) was sequenced within a study of blood T cell repertoires in COVID-19. Turning to the study itself: Acute and convalescent COVID-19 specimens originated in the United States, Italy and Spain.

Sequencing used immunoSEQ multiplex PCR; TCRdb keeps in-frame clones, though not all of them. The data show roughly 250,000 clones, 85% to 90% seen once. The V gene end was trimmed by 4 bases and the J gene end by 4 bases; junction bases not matched to a gene: 4. Germline V lookup: CDR1 SEHNR, CDR2 FQNEAQ (reference sequence). The CDR3 length is 14 residues. This sequence originates from a woman between 18 and 29 years old who had recovered from COVID-19. Sequencing was performed on PBMCs or T cells enriched from blood (not recorded which). The V gene is TRBV7-9, the J gene TRBJ2-1, with 7 bases identical to TRBD2. The CDR3 sequence: CASSSTGGYNEQFF. CDR3 bases: TGTGCCAGCAGCTCCACGGGGGGTTACAATGAGCAGTTCTTC. The variable domain in full, with the rest retrieved from reference TRBV7-9 and TRBJ2-1, is DTGVSQNPRHKITKRGQNVTFRCDPISEHNRLYWYRQTLGQGPEFLTYFQNEAQLEKSRLLSDRFSAERPKGSFSTLEIQRTEQGDSAMYLCASSSTGGYNEQFFGPGTRLTVL.